Below are 7 T cell receptor beta chains sequenced from a single sample in a study of neurological immune-mediated disorders. The time point is: technical triplicate 1. TCRdb reanalysed the 5' RACE reads using MiXCR and keeps one entry per CDR3 protein. The sample lists more than 20,000 distinct CDR3 sequences, less than 15% occurring once. The specimen was CD4+ T cells from blood. These receptors all come from a female donor with HTLV-1-associated myelopathy (HAM/TSP).

This clonotype was counted many times. The chain couples TRBV5-1 to TRBJ2-7; D remains ambiguous. The V end was cut by 4 bases, the J end by 4 bases, with 12 bases between. Germline CDR1 and CDR2: SGHRS and YFSETQ. CDR3 size: 13 residues. The chain's CDR3 is CASSETGPYEQYF. The CDR3 DNA reads as TGCGCCAGCAGCGAAACCGGACCTTACGAGCAGTACTTC.

This clonotype was seen repeatedly, ten times or more. The V and J genes are TRBV21-1 and TRBJ2-1. TRBV21-1 is reported as a pseudogene. The CDR3 covers 17 residues. In nucleotides, the CDR3 is TGTGCCAGCAGCAAAGCCTTTAGCGGAGACTCATACAATGAGCAGTTCTTC. Translated, it gives CASSKAFSGDSYNEQFF.

In its sample, this clonotype was seen many times. The gene calls are TRBV2 and TRBJ2-3; D gene unclear. Germline CDR1 and CDR2: SNHLY and FYNNEI. V gave up 6 bases and J gave up 2 bases, with 9 bases separating them. CDR3 length: 13 residues. In DNA, the CDR3 is TGTGCCAGCAGCCAGGACCACACAGATACGCAGTATTTT. It is translated as CASSQDHTDTQYF.

This clonotype was counted many times. V and J are TRBV5-1 and TRBJ2-3, with D tentatively TRBD1 or TRBD2 (5 bases each). The CDR3 consists of 18 residues. Trimming took off 3 bases at V and 2 bases at J, with 22 bases between the two ends. Germline CDR1 and CDR2: SGHRS and YFSETQ. DNA of the CDR3: TGCGCCAGCAGCTCTGGATGGGGGACCCCCGGACCCACAGATACGCAGTATTTT. Translation gives CASSSGWGTPGPTDTQYF.

The J gene is TRBJ2-1, the V gene TRBV18; D ambiguous. The V gene's germline CDR1 is KGHSH and CDR2 LQKENI. The CDR3 sequence is 16 residues long. Trimming left V 3 bases short and J 0 bases short, with 12 bases between. The CDR3 nucleotides read TGTGCCAGCTCACCCTCGCCCCTAAGCTCCTACAATGAGCAGTTCTTC. As protein: CASSPSPLSSYNEQFF.

The chain is built from TRBV5-1 and TRBJ2-1, with D possibly being TRBD1 (6 bases). Germline-derived CDR1 and CDR2 are SGHRS and YFSETQ. This CDR3 spans 15 amino acids. V gave up 1 base and J gave up 6 bases, with 14 bases separating them. The chain's CDR3 is CASSLPTGTGNEQFF. As DNA, the CDR3 is TGCGCCAGCAGCTTGCCGACAGGTACGGGCAATGAGCAGTTCTTC.

This clonotype has a count of ten or more. The chain recombines TRBV14 with TRBJ2-4, with D uncertain. V was cut by 0 bases and J by 3 bases, with 9 bases left in between. The germline V gene encodes CDR1 SGHDN and CDR2 FVKESK. This CDR3 is built from 15 residues. The CDR3 here is CASSQDPAGKNIQYF. The CDR3 region has the DNA TGTGCCAGCAGCCAAGATCCGGCTGGCAAAAACATTCAGTACTTC.